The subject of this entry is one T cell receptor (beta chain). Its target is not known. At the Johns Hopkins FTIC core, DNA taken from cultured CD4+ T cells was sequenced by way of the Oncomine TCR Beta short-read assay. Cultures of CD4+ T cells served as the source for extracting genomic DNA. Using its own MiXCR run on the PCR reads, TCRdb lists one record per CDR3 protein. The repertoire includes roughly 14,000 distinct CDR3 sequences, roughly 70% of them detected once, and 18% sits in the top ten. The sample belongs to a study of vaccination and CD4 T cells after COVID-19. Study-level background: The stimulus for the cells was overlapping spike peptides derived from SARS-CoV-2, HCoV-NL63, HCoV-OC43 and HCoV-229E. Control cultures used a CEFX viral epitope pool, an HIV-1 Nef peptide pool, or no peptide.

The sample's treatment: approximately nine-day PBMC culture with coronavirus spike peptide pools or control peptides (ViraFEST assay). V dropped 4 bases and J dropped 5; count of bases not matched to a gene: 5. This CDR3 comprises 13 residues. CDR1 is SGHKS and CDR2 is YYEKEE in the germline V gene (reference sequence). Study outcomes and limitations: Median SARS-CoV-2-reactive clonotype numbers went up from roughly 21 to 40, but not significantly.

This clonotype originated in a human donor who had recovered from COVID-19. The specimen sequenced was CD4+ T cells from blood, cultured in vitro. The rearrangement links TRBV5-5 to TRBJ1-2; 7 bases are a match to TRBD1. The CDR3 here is CASSGGGGYGYTF. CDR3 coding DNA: TGTGCCAGCAGCGGAGGGGGCGGGTATGGCTACACCTTC.